This T cell receptor beta chain was obtained from a study of OX40 agonist ivuxolimab in advanced cancers. As for the study more broadly: The costimulatory receptor OX40 (CD134) was targeted by ivuxolimab, a fully human IgG2 agonistic monoclonal antibody. Intravenous ivuxolimab was administered to patients every 2 weeks at six dose levels: 0.01, 0.1, 0.3, 1.5, 3 and 10 mg/kg. Among the roughly 52 dose-escalation patients, around 20 had hepatocellular carcinoma, some 15 melanoma, 9 renal cell carcinoma and 9 head and neck cancer. In the dose-escalation cohort, more than 80% of patients were male, and the mean age was approximately 60 years with a range of roughly 20 to 79. Patients were allowed to have had prior anti-PD-1, anti-PD-L1 or anti-CTLA-4 therapy, and roughly 40% of the dose-escalation patients had been treated with checkpoint inhibitors. Three dose-escalation patients achieved partial responses, one with hepatocellular carcinoma and two with cutaneous melanoma. Peripheral TCRbeta sequencing aimed to test whether ivuxolimab altered TCR sequence diversity and caused clonal T-cell expansion. The monotherapy dose-escalation portion (N ≈ 56 patients) of the phase I ivuxolimab trial is reported in the paper. Paper-wide results and their limitations: In partial responders in the 0.1-3.0 mg/kg groups, normalized peripheral clonal expansion was found to be among the lowest, especially among CD8+ T cells. The antigen specificity of the clonally expanded peripheral T cells was not determined. After ivuxolimab, CD8+ T cells had more expanded clones than CD4+ T cells on average. Low levels of normalized T-cell clonal expansion were also seen in some nonresponding patients. At doses of 0.1 to 3.0 mg/kg, clonal expansion of both CD4+ and CD8+ T cells in blood was seen between baseline and week 6.

The trial excluded patients who had a history of autoimmune disease or were on systemic immunosuppression. Peripheral blood for TCR sequencing was drawn from every dose cohort at baseline, at cycle 4 day 1 and at cycle 7 day 1. Samples came from an open-label, multicenter, first-in-human phase I dose-escalation trial of ivuxolimab. Adults with locally advanced or metastatic head and neck squamous cell, hepatocellular, melanoma or renal cell carcinoma were enrolled in the trial. Before TCR sequencing, CD4+ T cells and CD8+ T cells from peripheral blood were sorted into separate populations. Concerning this clone: Its cognate antigen has yet to be identified. It has no much larger one-base neighbor in the sample; base qualities were not kept.

Genomic DNA was isolated from the sorted cells so that the TCRbeta CDR3 region could be sequenced. The immunoSEQ Assay was used for sequencing of TCRbeta CDR3 regions. This is the immuneACCESS table as TCRdb keeps it, with only in-frame sequences that have V and J called. A part of the clones is gone; compared with another copy, unresolved V genes explain less than half, and the rest is unexplained. In all, the sample holds about 20,000 clones, and roughly 80% of those were seen once. The ten largest clones take up 21% of the sample. The clonotype comes from an adult with an advanced solid tumor such as melanoma, head and neck, liver or kidney cancer. Sequencing was performed on CD4+ or CD8+ T cells sorted from blood, taken in a trial of the OX40 agonist ivuxolimab.

The DNA sequence is given as TGTGCCAGCAGCGGACTAGCGGGGGGGGATGAGCAGTTCTTC. Its protein product is CASSGLAGGDEQFF. The V gene is TRBV6-4 and the J gene is TRBJ2-1, with 15 bases matching TRBD2. The CDR3 covers 14 residues, taking in both the cysteine and the phenylalanine. The entry retains the CDR3 DNA only, 42 bases that are in frame from base 1. Based on the germline V gene, the CDR1 and CDR2 sequences are MRHNA and SNTAGT. After removal of 6 bases from V and 8 bases from J, the junction retains 2 bases not matched to a gene.